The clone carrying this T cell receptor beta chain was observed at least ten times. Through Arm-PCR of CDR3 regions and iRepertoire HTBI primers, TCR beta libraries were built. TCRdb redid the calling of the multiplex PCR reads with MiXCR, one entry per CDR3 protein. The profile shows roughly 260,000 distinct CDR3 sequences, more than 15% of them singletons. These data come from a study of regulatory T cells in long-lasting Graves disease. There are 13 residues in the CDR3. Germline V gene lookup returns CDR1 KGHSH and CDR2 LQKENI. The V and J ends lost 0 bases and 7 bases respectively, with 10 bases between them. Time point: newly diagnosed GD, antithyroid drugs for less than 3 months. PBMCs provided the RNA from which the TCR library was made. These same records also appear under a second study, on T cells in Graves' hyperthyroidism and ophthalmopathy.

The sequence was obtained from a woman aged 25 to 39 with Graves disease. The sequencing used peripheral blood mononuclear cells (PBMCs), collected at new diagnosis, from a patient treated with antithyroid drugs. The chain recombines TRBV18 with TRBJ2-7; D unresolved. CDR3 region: CASSPPSVREQYF. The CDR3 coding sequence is TGTGCCAGCTCACCACCGTCTGTAAGAGAGCAGTACTTC.